The 14 T cell receptor beta chains presented below share a single source sample, sequenced in a study of patients and donors after allogeneic stem cell transplantation. Each CDR3 protein is one row after TCRdb ran MiXCR on the RT-PCR reads. The table lists approximately 200,000 distinct CDR3 sequences, less than 50% of them singletons. Sequencing was performed on blood, either unsorted or a sorted T cell fraction (not recorded which). These receptors were collected from a human donor who was either an allogeneic HSCT recipient or a stem cell or donor lymphocyte infusion donor (not recorded which). It is not recorded whose cells these are; they may come from a transplant donor.

This clonotype was counted only a few times. This chain connects TRBV29-1 to TRBJ1-1; D call uncertain. Deletions cut 7 bases from V and 2 bases from J, with 11 bases between. This CDR3 region has 12 residues. Germline lookup yields CDR1 SQVTM and CDR2 ANQGSEA. The CDR3 region is CSATSDNTEAFF. The DNA of the CDR3 is TGCAGCGCAACCTCAGATAACACTGAAGCTTTCTTT.

CDR3 in amino acids: CASSITGFAEAFF. The CDR3 bases are TGTGCCAGCAGCATCACAGGGTTTGCTGAAGCTTTCTTT. The J gene is TRBJ1-1, the V gene TRBV7-8, with D possibly matching TRBD1 (6 bases). The germline CDR1 and CDR2 sequences are SGHVS and FQNEAQ. The CDR3 spans 13 residues. Trimming cost V 5 bases and J 6 bases, with 13 bases left between them.

This clonotype has only one observation. This chain uses TRBV15 with TRBJ2-1, with TRBD1 matching 7 bases. The V gene's germline CDR1 is LNHNV and CDR2 YYDKDF (reference sequence). CDR3 size: 16 residues. Trimming cost V 1 base and J 2 bases; bases outside gene matches: 5. CDR3 nucleotides: TGTGCCACCAGCAGAGCACGAGGGGGCGCCTACAATGAGCAGTTCTTC. It translates to CATSRARGGAYNEQFF.

The chain has TRBV27 and TRBJ2-7; D uncertain. This CDR3 has 17 residues. Germline V gene data show CDR1 as MNHEY and CDR2 as SMNVEV (reference sequence). Trimming shortened V by 0 bases and J by 0 bases, and 15 bases separated the two germline ends. The CDR3 here is CASSLSPPIWNSYEQYF. The CDR3 DNA follows: TGTGCCAGCAGTTTATCCCCCCCAATCTGGAACTCCTACGAGCAGTACTTC.

The chain is built from TRBV9 and TRBJ1-2, with D uncertain. Germline V gene sequence: CDR1 SGDLS, CDR2 YYNGEE. Trimming stripped 0 bases from V and 9 bases from J, with 12 bases between. The CDR3 consists of 13 residues. The CDR3 region is CASSVGSDPSYTF. Written as DNA, the CDR3 is TGTGCCAGCAGCGTAGGGAGTGACCCGAGCTACACCTTC.

The V gene is TRBV7-2, the J gene TRBJ1-2, with TRBD1 matching over 8 bases. The germline V gene has CDR1 SGHTA and CDR2 FQGNSA. Losses at the gene ends were 5 bases for V and 1 base for J; bases not matched to a gene: 9. There are 16 residues in the CDR3. The CDR3 nucleotides read TGTGCCAGCAGCATTCGACAGGGGAGATATAACTATGGCTACACCTTC. Its protein product is CASSIRQGRYNYGYTF.

The V and J genes are TRBV12-3 or TRBV12-4 and TRBJ1-6; D is undetermined. CDR3 size: 14 residues. Between the trimmed V and J ends, which lost 2 bases and 7 bases, there was a span of 9 bases. The CDR3 region is CASSLPGSNSPLHF. For the CDR3, the DNA is TGTGCCAGCAGTTTACCGGGCTCGAATTCACCCCTCCACTTT.

This clonotype has more than one count but fewer than ten. The V and J genes are TRBV20-1 and TRBJ1-2, with 11 bases identical to TRBD1. This CDR3 has 14 amino acids. The ends lost 7 bases at V and 3 bases at J; junction bases unmatched: 7. Germline V lookup: CDR1 DFQATT, CDR2 SNEGSKA (reference sequence). The CDR3 DNA reads TGCAGTGTGGACAGGGGGCGGTTTGACTATGGCTACACCTTC. Protein sequence: CSVDRGRFDYGYTF.

This chain connects TRBV11-2 to TRBJ2-7; the D is unclear. Germline V gene lookup returns CDR1 SGHAT and CDR2 FQNNGV. Trimming pared 5 bases from V and 4 bases from J, leaving 18 bases between. There are 15 residues in the CDR3. The CDR3 DNA is TGTGCCAGCAGCCCCCAGTTGGTCCAGTCTTACGAGCAGTACTTC. Translation gives CASSPQLVQSYEQYF.

V is TRBV6-2 or TRBV6-3 and J is TRBJ1-2, with 9 bases that match TRBD1. Trimming removed 10 bases from V and 8 bases from J; junction bases left unmatched: 5. CDR3 length: 11 amino acids. CDR1 and CDR2 (germline): MNHEY, SVGEGT. The CDR3 loop is CATGTGRGYTF. The CDR3 DNA is TGTGCCACCGGGACAGGGCGAGGCTACACCTTC.

The rearrangement links TRBV6-6 to TRBJ2-7; 8 nucleotides agree with TRBD1. CDR1 and CDR2 (germline): MNHNY, SVGAGI (reference sequence). The CDR3 has 14 residues. V lost 4 bases, J lost 7 bases, and 9 bases stayed unmatched. The CDR3 DNA follows: TGTGCCAGCAGTTTGTGGGACAGGCCTGGGGAGCAGTACTTC. This encodes CASSLWDRPGEQYF.

The chain joins TRBV7-2 to TRBJ1-4; TRBD1 matches at 7 bases. Looked up from germline, CDR1 is SGHTA and CDR2 is FQGNSA. This CDR3 is 14 amino acids long. V lost 5 bases, J lost 5 bases, and 5 bases stayed unmatched. CDR3 in amino acids: CASSRGQSNEKLFF. CDR3 nucleotide sequence: TGTGCCAGCAGCCGGGGACAGAGCAATGAAAAACTGTTTTTT. The full variable domain, completed using reference TRBV7-2 and TRBJ1-4, is GAGVSQSPSNKVTEKGKDVELRCDPISGHTALYWYRQSLGQGLEFLIYFQGNSAPDKSGLPSDRFSAERTGGSVSTLTIQRTQQEDSAVYLCASSRGQSNEKLFFGSGTQLSVL.

The table lists this clonotype with a few counts. The chain links TRBV5-8 to TRBJ2-7; no clear D. CDR3 length equals 15 residues. Germline CDR1 SGHTS, CDR2 YDEGEE. V was cut by 0 bases and J by 2 bases, with 12 bases left in between. The CDR3 loop reads CASSLALGPAYEQYF. The CDR3 DNA sequence: TGTGCCAGCAGCTTGGCGCTCGGACCGGCCTACGAGCAGTACTTC.

The chain couples TRBV6-1 to TRBJ2-1; D tentatively fits TRBD1 or TRBD2 (5 bases each). The CDR3 loop spans 16 amino acids. Germline values: CDR1 MNHNS, CDR2 SASEGT. V shed 1 base and J shed 9 bases, with 19 bases lying between them. The CDR3, as DNA: TGTGCCAGCAGTGAAGGGCGAGACAGAATGGGGGTTGAGCAGTTCTTC. Translation gives CASSEGRDRMGVEQFF.